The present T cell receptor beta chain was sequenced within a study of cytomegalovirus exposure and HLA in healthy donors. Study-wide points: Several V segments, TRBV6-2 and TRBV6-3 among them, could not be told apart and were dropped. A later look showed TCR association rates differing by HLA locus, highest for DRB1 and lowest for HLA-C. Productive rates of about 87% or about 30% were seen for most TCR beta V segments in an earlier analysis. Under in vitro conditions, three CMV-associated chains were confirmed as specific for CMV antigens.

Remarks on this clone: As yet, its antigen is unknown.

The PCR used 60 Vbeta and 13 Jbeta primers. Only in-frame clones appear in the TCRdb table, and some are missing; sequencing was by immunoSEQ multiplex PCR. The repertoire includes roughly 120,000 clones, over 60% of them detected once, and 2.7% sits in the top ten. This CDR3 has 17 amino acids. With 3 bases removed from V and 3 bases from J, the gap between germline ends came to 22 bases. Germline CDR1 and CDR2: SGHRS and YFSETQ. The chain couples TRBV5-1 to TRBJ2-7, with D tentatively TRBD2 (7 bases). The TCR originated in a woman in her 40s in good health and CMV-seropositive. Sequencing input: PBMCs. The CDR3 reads CASSSLGGVTTYYEQYF. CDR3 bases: TGCGCCAGCAGCTCTTTAGGGGGGGTAACTACTTACTACGAGCAGTACTTC.